The entry below gives a single T cell receptor beta chain sequence along with its context. Its specificity is not known. The data belong to a study of cytomegalovirus exposure and HLA in healthy donors. Nominally healthy donors were sampled, though unrecorded immune exposures were likely. CDR1 and CDR2 from the germline V gene are LGHNA and YNFKEQ. The germline V and J ends were trimmed by 1 base and 12 bases, with 7 bases remaining between them. CDR3 size: 11 residues. Primers included in the PCR were 60 Vbeta and 13 Jbeta primers. Clones were read by immunoSEQ multiplex PCR, and TCRdb kept only the in-frame ones, dropping some. The sample has approximately 61,000 clones, about 81% seen once. Points from the study as a whole: Cytomegalovirus-associated status was assigned to about 180 TCR beta chains. Most CMV-associated TCR beta chains were later found to appear HLA-restricted.

This chain links TRBV4-2 with TRBJ2-1; D uncertain. The receptor was derived from a man aged 50 to 60 in good health and CMV-seropositive. Source material: PBMCs. The CDR3 DNA reads as TGTGCCAGCAGCCAAGGACTTGGGCAGTTCTTC. The encoded protein is CASSQGLGQFF.